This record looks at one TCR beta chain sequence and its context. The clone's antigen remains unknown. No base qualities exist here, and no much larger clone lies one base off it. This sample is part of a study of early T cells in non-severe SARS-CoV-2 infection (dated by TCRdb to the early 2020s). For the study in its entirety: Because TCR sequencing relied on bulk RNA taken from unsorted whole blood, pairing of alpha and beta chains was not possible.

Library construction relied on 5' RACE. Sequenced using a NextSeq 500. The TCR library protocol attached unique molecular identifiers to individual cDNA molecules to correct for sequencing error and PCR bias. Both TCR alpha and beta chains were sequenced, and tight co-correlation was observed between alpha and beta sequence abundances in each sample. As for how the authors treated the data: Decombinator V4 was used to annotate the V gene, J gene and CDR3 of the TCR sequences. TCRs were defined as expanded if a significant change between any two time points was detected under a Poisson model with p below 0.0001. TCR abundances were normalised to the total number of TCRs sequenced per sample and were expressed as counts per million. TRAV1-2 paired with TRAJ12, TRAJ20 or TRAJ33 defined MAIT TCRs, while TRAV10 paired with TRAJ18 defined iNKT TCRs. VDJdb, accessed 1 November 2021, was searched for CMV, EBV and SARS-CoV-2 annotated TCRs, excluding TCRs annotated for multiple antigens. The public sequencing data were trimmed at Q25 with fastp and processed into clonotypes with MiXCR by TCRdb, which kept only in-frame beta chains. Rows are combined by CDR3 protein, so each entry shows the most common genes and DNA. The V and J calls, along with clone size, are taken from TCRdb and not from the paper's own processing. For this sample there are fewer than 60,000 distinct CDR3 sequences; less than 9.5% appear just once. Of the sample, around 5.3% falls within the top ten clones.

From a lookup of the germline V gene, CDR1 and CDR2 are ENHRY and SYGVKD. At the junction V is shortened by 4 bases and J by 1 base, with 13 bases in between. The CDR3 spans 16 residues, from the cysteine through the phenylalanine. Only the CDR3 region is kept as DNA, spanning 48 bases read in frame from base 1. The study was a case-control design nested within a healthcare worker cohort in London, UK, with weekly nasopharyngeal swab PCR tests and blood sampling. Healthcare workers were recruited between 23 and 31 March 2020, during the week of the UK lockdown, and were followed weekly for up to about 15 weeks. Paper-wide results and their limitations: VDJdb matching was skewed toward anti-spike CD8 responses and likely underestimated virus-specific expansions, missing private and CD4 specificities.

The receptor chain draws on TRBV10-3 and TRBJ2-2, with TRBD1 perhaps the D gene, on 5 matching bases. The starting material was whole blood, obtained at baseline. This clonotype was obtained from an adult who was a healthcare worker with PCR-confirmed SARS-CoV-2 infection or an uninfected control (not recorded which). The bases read TGTGCCATCAGTGGACAGCTGGCCGAGAACACCGGGGAGCTGTTTTTT. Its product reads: CAISGQLAENTGELFF.